This TCR beta chain derives from a study of blood T cell repertoires in COVID-19. Methods used by the authors: Estimated nucleated cell counts came from reference gene primer amplification. Measured with immunoSEQ multiplex PCR; TCRdb has only the in-frame clones, and not every one. The V and J calls and clone size are taken from that table; D and trimming were inferred from the DNA. The sample lists around 250,000 clones; about nine tenths were seen once. The germline gives CDR1 SGHDN, CDR2 FVKESK. Deletions cut 0 bases from V and 13 bases from J, with 10 bases between. CDR3 length: 13 residues. The chain recombines TRBV14 with TRBJ1-6, with a tentative D call TRBD1 (5 bases). The source of this sequence is a man aged 35 to 55 with active or convalescent COVID-19. Sequencing was performed on peripheral blood. CDR3 DNA: TGTGCCAGCAGCCAAGATCGGGGGTTGCCCCTCCACTTT. Protein product: CASSQDRGLPLHF. Supplemented by reference TRBV14 and TRBJ1-6, the full variable domain reads EAGVTQFPSHSVIEKGQTVTLRCDPISGHDNLYWYRRVMGKEIKFLLHFVKESKQDESGMPNNRFLAERTGGTYSTLKVQPAELEDSGVYFCASSQDRGLPLHFGNGTRLTVT.